The 30 T cell receptor beta chains in this list originate from one sample, sequenced in a study of T cell responses to AZD1222 COVID-19 vaccine. The table came from immunoSEQ multiplex PCR; TCRdb's copy has only in-frame clones and leaves some out. The data show approximately 90,000 clones, roughly nine tenths seen once. This sample comprised peripheral blood, obtained on day 0 of AZD1222 vaccination. The receptors were gathered from an adult in good health.

This chain links TRBV28 with TRBJ2-7; 10 positions match TRBD2. V lost 6 bases and J lost 7; bases outside the gene matches: 9. The CDR3 is 14 amino acids. In germline, CDR1 is MDHEN, CDR2 SYDVKM. CDR3 bases: TGTGCCAGCAGAACCCTAGCGGGAGCTGGAGAGCAGTACTTC. This codes for CASRTLAGAGEQYF.

This clone appeared a few times. The chain links TRBV18 to TRBJ2-7; 11 bases are shared with TRBD1. This CDR3 contains 14 residues. Germline CDR1 KGHSH, CDR2 LQKENI. J was trimmed by 7 bases and V by 3 bases; bases with no gene match: 5. The CDR3 nucleotides read TGTGCCAGCTCACCCGGGACAGGGGGACGGGAGCAGTACTTC. Translated, it gives CASSPGTGGREQYF.

The chain uses TRBV5-1 and TRBJ2-3; D assignment may be TRBD1 or TRBD2 (6 bases each). The CDR3 extends over 19 amino acids. Trimming left V 1 base short and J 2 bases short, with 23 bases between. CDR1 is SGHRS and CDR2 is YFSETQ in the germline V gene. As DNA, the CDR3 is TGCGCCAGCAGCTTGCTGACGGGGGCCGGGGTTTACCTCACAGATACGCAGTATTTT. Amino acids: CASSLLTGAGVYLTDTQYF.

The chain joins TRBV10-3 to TRBJ2-2; TRBD1 agrees at 7 bases. Unmatched junction bases numbered 9, after V lost 10 bases and J lost 4 bases. Germline lookup yields CDR1 ENHRY and CDR2 SYGVKD. The CDR3 has 14 residues. This CDR3 reads CASRQGEGTGELFF. The CDR3 DNA sequence: TGTGCCAGCCGACAGGGTGAGGGCACCGGGGAGCTGTTTTTT.

This sequence joins TRBV6-5 and TRBJ2-7; TRBD2 is a possible D gene (5 bases). Germline CDR1 and CDR2: MNHEY and SVGAGI. The CDR3 extends over 13 amino acids. The V and J ends lost 5 bases and 3 bases respectively, with 11 bases between them. The CDR3 bases are TGTGCCAGCAGTCTCGCGGGCGGCTACGAGCAGTACTTC. Translating gives CASSLAGGYEQYF.

Points on this clone: Other DNA sequences in the same sample also yield this CDR3. V usage is TRBV7-2 and J usage is TRBJ1-5; 7 bases map to TRBD1. Germline CDR1 and CDR2: SGHTA and FQGNSA. After removal of 5 bases from V and 1 base from J, the junction contained 5 bases not matched to a gene. There are 15 residues in the CDR3. The CDR3 DNA sequence: TGTGCCAGCAGCCCCCAGGGGGGGAGCAATCAGCCCCAGCATTTT. It encodes CASSPQGGSNQPQHF.

In its sample, this clone was seen once. The CDR3 DNA reads TGTGCCAGCAGCAGGGGGAACGACTATGGCTACACCTTC. As protein: CASSRGNDYGYTF. The V and J genes are TRBV28 and TRBJ1-2; 7 bases map to TRBD1. Germline trimming cut 6 bases from V and 3 bases from J; bases unmatched to any gene: 4. Germline V gene data show CDR1 as MDHEN and CDR2 as SYDVKM. The CDR3 length is 13 residues.

This clone has at least ten counts. This chain connects TRBV5-5 to TRBJ1-2; TRBD1 matches 7 bases. Germline CDR1 and CDR2: SGHKS and YYEKEE (reference sequence). V was clipped by 4 bases and J by 2 bases; unmatched bases: 5. CDR3 length: 14 residues. CDR3 protein: CASSRDSSNYGYTF. The CDR3 DNA reads as TGTGCCAGCAGCCGGGACAGTTCCAACTATGGCTACACCTTC.

The chain recombines TRBV30 with TRBJ1-2; 9 bases agree with TRBD1. This CDR3 has 14 residues. CDR1 and CDR2 (germline): GTSNPN, SVGIG (reference sequence). The V gene end was trimmed by 0 bases and the J gene end by 7 bases; junction bases not matched to a gene: 6. CDR3 bases: TGTGCCTGGAGTGTATTACAGGGGGCGCGTGGCTACACCTTC. Amino acid sequence: CAWSVLQGARGYTF.

This chain links TRBV29-1 with TRBJ1-1; TRBD1 matches at 11 bases. Looked up from germline, CDR1 is SQVTM and CDR2 is ANQGSEA. The CDR3 loop spans 15 amino acids. J lost 4 bases, V lost 6 bases, and 10 bases had no gene match. The CDR3 DNA follows: TGCAGCGTCTCCGGGACAGGGGGTCGGGGCACTGAAGCTTTCTTT. Residues: CSVSGTGGRGTEAFF.

This chain links TRBV19 with TRBJ1-1; D perhaps matches TRBD1 (5 bases). Deletions cut 1 base from V and 6 bases from J, with 12 bases between. Germline V gives CDR1 LNHDA, CDR2 SQIVND (reference sequence). The CDR3 is 14 amino acids. In nucleotides, the CDR3 is TGTGCCAGTAGTATAGCTCGACAGATTTCTGAAGCTTTCTTT. Amino acids: CASSIARQISEAFF.

The V and J genes are TRBV6-5 and TRBJ2-3, with 9 bases matching TRBD2. Trimming took 8 bases from V and 3 from J; bases not matched to a gene: 9. This CDR3 contains 15 residues. CDR1 is MNHEY, CDR2 SVGAGI, per germline. The DNA for the CDR3 is TGTGCCAGCGGGGGCGGGAGGGCAAGGACAGATACGCAGTATTTT. This gives the protein CASGGGRARTDTQYF.

This chain connects TRBV6-5 to TRBJ1-5; D ambiguous. The CDR3 runs to 15 residues. Trimming removed 0 bases at V and 4 bases at J, with 10 bases between. Germline V gives CDR1 MNHEY, CDR2 SVGAGI. The CDR3 protein is CASSYSVRENQPQHF. DNA of the CDR3: TGTGCCAGCAGTTACTCTGTACGGGAAAATCAGCCCCAGCATTTT.

This sequence joins TRBV27 and TRBJ1-6; 8 bases fit TRBD1. The ends lost 5 bases at V and 7 bases at J; junction bases unmatched: 7. Germline V gives CDR1 MNHEY, CDR2 SMNVEV (reference sequence). The CDR3 is 15 amino acids. CDR3 region: CASSAHRGVNSPLHF. Written as DNA, the CDR3 is TGTGCCAGCAGTGCCCACAGGGGGGTGAATTCACCCCTCCACTTT.

The chain links TRBV19 to TRBJ2-1; 9 bases are a match to TRBD1. With 10 bases clipped from V and 10 bases from J, the junction kept 14 bases outside the gene matches. The length of the CDR3 is 14 residues. CDR1 is LNHDA, CDR2 SQIVND, per germline (reference sequence). CDR3 amino acids: CATLRDRETQEQFF. In DNA, the CDR3 is TGTGCCACCCTCCGGGACAGGGAGACACAGGAGCAGTTCTTC.

The rearrangement uses TRBV5-1 and TRBJ1-1; the D is unclear. The CDR3 loop spans 14 amino acids. V was shortened by 3 bases and J by 2 bases, with 11 bases between the two germline ends. The V gene's germline CDR1 is SGHRS and CDR2 YFSETQ. Written as DNA, the CDR3 is TGCGCCAGCAGCTCTCTAGGTATTAACACTGAAGCTTTCTTT. Amino acid sequence: CASSSLGINTEAFF.

The genes are TRBV2 and TRBJ1-4; a possible D gene is TRBD1 (6 bases). The CDR3 loop spans 15 amino acids. The V gene's germline CDR1 is SNHLY and CDR2 FYNNEI. V gave up 3 bases and J gave up 5 bases, with 13 bases separating them. For the CDR3, the DNA is TGTGCCAGCAGTGATGTGCAGGGGCAAAATGAAAAACTGTTTTTT. As protein: CASSDVQGQNEKLFF.

This sequence joins TRBV7-2 and TRBJ1-1, with unresolved D. Trimming took off 5 bases at V and 2 bases at J, with 9 bases between the two ends. Germline V gene sequence: CDR1 SGHTA, CDR2 FQGNSA. The CDR3 is 13 residues long. The CDR3 DNA follows: TGTGCCAGCAGCCTGGGAGCAAACACTGAAGCTTTCTTT. This codes for CASSLGANTEAFF.

This clone was seen only once. The J gene is TRBJ1-3, the V gene TRBV7-2; D is undetermined. The CDR3 covers 14 residues. Germline values: CDR1 SGHTA, CDR2 FQGNSA. Trimming stripped 3 bases from V and 3 bases from J, with 9 bases between. This CDR3 is CASSFTAFGNTIYF. The CDR3 DNA sequence: TGTGCCAGCAGCTTTACAGCTTTTGGAAACACCATATATTTT.

In its sample, this clone was seen a few times. The chain uses TRBV30 and TRBJ1-2, with D tentatively TRBD1 (6 bases). With 2 bases removed from V and 4 bases from J, the gap between germline ends came to 11 bases. In germline, CDR1 is GTSNPN, CDR2 SVGIG (reference sequence). The CDR3 is made up of 13 amino acids. The CDR3 sequence is CAWSMDSSYGYTF. In DNA form, the CDR3 reads TGTGCCTGGAGTATGGACAGCTCCTATGGCTACACCTTC.

J is TRBJ2-5 and V is TRBV30; D gene uncertain. From germline, CDR1 is GTSNPN and CDR2 SVGIG (reference sequence). Trimming shortened V by 3 bases and J by 5 bases, and 10 bases separated the two germline ends. CDR3 length equals 12 residues. Here the CDR3 DNA reads TGTGCCTGGAGCCCCTTGGCGGAGACCCAGTACTTC. The encoded protein is CAWSPLAETQYF.

This clone turned up a few times. The rearrangement joins TRBV5-6 to TRBJ2-7; TRBD2 matches at 9 bases. V lost 4 bases, J lost 1 base, and 3 bases stayed unmatched. CDR3 length: 14 amino acids. Germline V gives CDR1 SGHDT, CDR2 YYEEEE. CDR3 bases: TGTGCCAGCAGCCATACTAGCGGGTCCTACGAGCAGTACTTC. The encoded protein is CASSHTSGSYEQYF.

The J gene is TRBJ1-2, the V gene TRBV10-3; 12 nucleotides match TRBD1. The CDR3 extends over 16 amino acids. Germline V gives CDR1 ENHRY, CDR2 SYGVKD. Unmatched junction bases numbered 10, after V lost 7 bases and J lost 4 bases. CDR3 residues: CAITSGTGGFSYGYTF. CDR3 nucleotides: TGTGCCATCACCTCCGGGACAGGGGGCTTTAGCTATGGCTACACCTTC.

This clone was seen a single time. The V and J genes are TRBV3-1 (or the pseudogene TRBV3-2) and TRBJ2-2, with D perhaps TRBD1 (6 bases). V was trimmed by 5 bases and J by 4 bases, leaving 8 bases between them. The CDR3 has 13 amino acids. Germline-derived CDR1 and CDR2 are LGHDT and YNNKEL (reference sequence). The CDR3 loop is CASSYRATGELFF. In DNA, the CDR3 is TGTGCCAGCAGCTACAGGGCCACCGGGGAGCTGTTTTTT.

Turning to this clone: Relative to the germline gene, one junction end is altered; a read error may explain this. The chain joins TRBV7-7 to TRBJ2-5, with TRBD1 identical over 8 bases. CDR1 is SSHAT and CDR2 is FNYEAQ in the germline V gene (reference sequence). The CDR3 totals 15 residues. DNA of the CDR3: TGTGCTAGCAGCTTACTAAGGACAGGGCAAGAGACCCAGTACTTC. Its translation is CASSLLRTGQETQYF.

This chain connects TRBV19 to TRBJ1-5; no clear D. The CDR3 is 16 residues long. Trimming left V 4 bases short and J 0 bases short, with 13 bases between. The germline V gene encodes CDR1 LNHDA and CDR2 SQIVND (reference sequence). The CDR3 sequence: CASSTWQGISNQPQHF. DNA for the CDR3: TGTGCCAGTAGTACATGGCAAGGCATTAGCAATCAGCCCCAGCATTTT.

The genes are TRBV9 and TRBJ1-2; no reliable D call. Germline lookup yields CDR1 SGDLS and CDR2 YYNGEE. CDR3 length: 13 amino acids. V was cut by 0 bases and J by 3 bases, with 6 bases left in between. Here the CDR3 DNA reads TGTGCCAGCAGCGTAGTAACAGACTATGGCTACACCTTC. Protein sequence: CASSVVTDYGYTF.

The rearrangement joins TRBV6-5 to TRBJ1-1, with D unresolved. Germline CDR1 and CDR2: MNHEY and SVGAGI. The CDR3 covers 11 residues. V lost 3 bases to trimming and J lost 5 bases, with 4 bases between them. CDR3 nucleotides: TGTGCCAGCAGTTATTTGACTGAAGCTTTCTTT. Its protein product is CASSYLTEAFF.

Here the CDR3 DNA reads TGTGCCAGCTCTATCCTCGGGGATGAGACCCAGTACTTC. Amino acid sequence: CASSILGDETQYF. The chain has TRBV18 and TRBJ2-5, with D maybe TRBD2 (5 bases). The CDR3 is made up of 13 amino acids. Between the trimmed V and J ends, which lost 6 bases and 5 bases, there was a span of 13 bases. The germline CDR1 and CDR2 sequences are KGHSH and LQKENI.

This sequence joins TRBV6-5 and TRBJ2-7; D remains ambiguous. The V gene's germline CDR1 is MNHEY and CDR2 SVGAGI. The CDR3 contains 16 residues. Deletions cut 0 bases from V and 0 bases from J, with 12 bases between. This chain's CDR3 is CASSYSFRTSSYEQYF. The CDR3 region has the DNA TGTGCCAGCAGTTACTCGTTTCGGACCAGCTCCTACGAGCAGTACTTC.